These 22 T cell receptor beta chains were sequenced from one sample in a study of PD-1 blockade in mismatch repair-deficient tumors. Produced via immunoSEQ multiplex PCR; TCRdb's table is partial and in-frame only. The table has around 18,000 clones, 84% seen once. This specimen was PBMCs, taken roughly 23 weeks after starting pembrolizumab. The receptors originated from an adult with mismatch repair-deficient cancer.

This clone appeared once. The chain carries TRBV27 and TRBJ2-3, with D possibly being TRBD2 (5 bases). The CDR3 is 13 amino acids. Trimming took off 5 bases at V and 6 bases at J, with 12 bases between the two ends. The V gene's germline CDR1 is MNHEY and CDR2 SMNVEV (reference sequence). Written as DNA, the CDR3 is TGTGCCAGCAGTCACCCTAGCTCGGATACGCAGTATTTT. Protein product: CASSHPSSDTQYF.

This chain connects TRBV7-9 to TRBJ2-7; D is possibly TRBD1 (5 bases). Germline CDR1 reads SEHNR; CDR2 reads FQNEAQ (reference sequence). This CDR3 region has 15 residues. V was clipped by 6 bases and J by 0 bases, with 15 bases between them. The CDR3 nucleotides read TGTGCCAGCAGTATCAGGGCGGAAGGCTCCTACGAGCAGTACTTC. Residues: CASSIRAEGSYEQYF. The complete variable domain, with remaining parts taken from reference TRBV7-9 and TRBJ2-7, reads DTGVSQNPRHKITKRGQNVTFRCDPISEHNRLYWYRQTLGQGPEFLTYFQNEAQLEKSRLLSDRFSAERPKGSFSTLEIQRTEQGDSAMYLCASSIRAEGSYEQYFGPGTRLTVT.

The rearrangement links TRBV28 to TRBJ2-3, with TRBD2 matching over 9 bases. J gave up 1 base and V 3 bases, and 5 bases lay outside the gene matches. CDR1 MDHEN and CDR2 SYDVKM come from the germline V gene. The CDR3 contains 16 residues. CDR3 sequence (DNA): TGTGCCAGCAGTTTTGGGACTAGCCCCCGCACAGATACGCAGTATTTT. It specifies CASSFGTSPRTDTQYF.

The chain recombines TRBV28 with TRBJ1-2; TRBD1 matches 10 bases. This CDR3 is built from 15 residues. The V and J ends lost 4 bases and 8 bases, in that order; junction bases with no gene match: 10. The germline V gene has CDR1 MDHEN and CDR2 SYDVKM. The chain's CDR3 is CASSSPDRGLVGYTF. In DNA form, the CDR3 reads TGTGCCAGCAGTTCCCCCGACAGGGGGCTTGTGGGCTACACCTTC.

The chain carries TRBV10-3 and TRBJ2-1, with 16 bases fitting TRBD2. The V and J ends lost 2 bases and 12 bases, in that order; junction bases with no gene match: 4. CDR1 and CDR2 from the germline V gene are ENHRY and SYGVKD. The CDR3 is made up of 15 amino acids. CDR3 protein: CAISEPGTSGRGQFF. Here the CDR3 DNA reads TGTGCCATCAGTGAGCCTGGGACTAGCGGGAGGGGGCAGTTCTTC.

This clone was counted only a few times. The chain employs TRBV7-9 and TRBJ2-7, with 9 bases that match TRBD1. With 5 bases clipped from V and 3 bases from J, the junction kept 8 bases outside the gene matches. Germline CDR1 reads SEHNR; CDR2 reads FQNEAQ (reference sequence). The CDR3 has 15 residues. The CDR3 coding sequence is TGTGCCAGCAGCGAAACGACAGGGGGAGACTACGAGCAGTACTTC. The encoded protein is CASSETTGGDYEQYF.

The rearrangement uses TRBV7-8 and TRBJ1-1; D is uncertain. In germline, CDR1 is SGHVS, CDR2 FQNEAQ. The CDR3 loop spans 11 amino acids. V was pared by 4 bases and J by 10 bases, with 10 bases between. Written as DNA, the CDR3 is TGTGCCAGCAGCTCTGCCGGGAGAGCTTTCTTT. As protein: CASSSAGRAFF.

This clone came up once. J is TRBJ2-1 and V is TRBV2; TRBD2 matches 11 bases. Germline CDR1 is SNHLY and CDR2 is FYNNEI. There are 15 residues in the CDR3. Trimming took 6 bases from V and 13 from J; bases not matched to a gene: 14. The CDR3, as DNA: TGTGCCAGCAGCGCTCGACTAGCGGGAAACCCCAATCAGTTCTTC. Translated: CASSARLAGNPNQFF. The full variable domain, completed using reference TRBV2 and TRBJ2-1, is EPEVTQTPSHQVTQMGQEVILRCVPISNHLYFYWYRQILGQKVEFLVSFYNNEISEKSEIFDDQFSVERPDGSNFTLKIRSTKLEDSAMYFCASSARLAGNPNQFFGPGTRLTVL.

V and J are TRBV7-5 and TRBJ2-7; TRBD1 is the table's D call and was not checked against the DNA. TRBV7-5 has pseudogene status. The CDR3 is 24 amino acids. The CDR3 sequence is CARSVRQPGQGKCCPIIEIYEQYF. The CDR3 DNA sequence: TGTGCCAGAAGCGTCCGGCAACCGGGACAGGGGAAGTGTTGTCCCATCATAGAGATCTACGAGCAGTACTTC.

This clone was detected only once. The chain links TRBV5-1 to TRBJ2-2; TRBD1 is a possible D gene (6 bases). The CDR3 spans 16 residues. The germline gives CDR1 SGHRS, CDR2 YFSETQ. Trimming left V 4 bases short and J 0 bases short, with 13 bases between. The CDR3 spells CASSPHRDANTGELFF. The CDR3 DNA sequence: TGCGCCAGCAGCCCTCACAGGGACGCGAACACCGGGGAGCTGTTTTTT. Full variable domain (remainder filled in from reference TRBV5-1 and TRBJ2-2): KAGVTQTPRYLIKTRGQQVTLSCSPISGHRSVSWYQQTPGQGLQFLFEYFSETQRNKGNFPGRFSGRQFSNSRSEMNVSTLELGDSALYLCASSPHRDANTGELFFGEGSRLTVL.

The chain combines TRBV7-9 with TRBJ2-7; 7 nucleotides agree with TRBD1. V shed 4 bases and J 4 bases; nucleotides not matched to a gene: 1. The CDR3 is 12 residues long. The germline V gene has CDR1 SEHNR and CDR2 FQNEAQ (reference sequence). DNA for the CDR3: TGTGCCAGCAGCTGGGACAGATACGAGCAGTACTTC. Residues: CASSWDRYEQYF.

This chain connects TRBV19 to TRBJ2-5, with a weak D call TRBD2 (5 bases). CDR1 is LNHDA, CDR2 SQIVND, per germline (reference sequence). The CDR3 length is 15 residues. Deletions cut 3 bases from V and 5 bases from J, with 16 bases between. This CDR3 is CASSITTGLGETQYF. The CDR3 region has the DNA TGTGCCAGTAGTATTACGACGGGGTTGGGGGAGACCCAGTACTTC.

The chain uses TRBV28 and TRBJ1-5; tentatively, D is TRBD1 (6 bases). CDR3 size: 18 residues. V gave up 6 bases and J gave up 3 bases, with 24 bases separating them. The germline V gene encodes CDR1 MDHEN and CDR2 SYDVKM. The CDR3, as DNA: TGTGCCAGCAGCGAGCCGATTTACAGGGAGACTAACAATCAGCCCCAGCATTTT. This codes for CASSEPIYRETNNQPQHF.

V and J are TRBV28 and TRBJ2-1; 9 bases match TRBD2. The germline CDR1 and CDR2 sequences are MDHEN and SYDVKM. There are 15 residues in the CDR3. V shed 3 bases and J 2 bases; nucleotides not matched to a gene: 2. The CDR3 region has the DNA TGTGCCAGCAGTTTGGCTAGCGGGACCTACAATGAGCAGTTCTTC. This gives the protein CASSLASGTYNEQFF.

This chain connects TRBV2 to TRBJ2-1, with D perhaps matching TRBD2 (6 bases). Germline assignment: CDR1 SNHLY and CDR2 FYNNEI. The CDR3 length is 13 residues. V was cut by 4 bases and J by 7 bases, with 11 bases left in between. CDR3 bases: TGTGCCAGCAGTGTTGAACGGGAGAATGAGCAGTTCTTC. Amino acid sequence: CASSVERENEQFF.

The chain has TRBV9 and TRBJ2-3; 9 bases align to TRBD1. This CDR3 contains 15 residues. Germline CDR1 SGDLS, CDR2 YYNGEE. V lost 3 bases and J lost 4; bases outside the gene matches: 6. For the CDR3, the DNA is TGTGCCAGCAGCGCCGGACAGGGGCCCCCAGATACGCAGTATTTT. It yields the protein CASSAGQGPPDTQYF.

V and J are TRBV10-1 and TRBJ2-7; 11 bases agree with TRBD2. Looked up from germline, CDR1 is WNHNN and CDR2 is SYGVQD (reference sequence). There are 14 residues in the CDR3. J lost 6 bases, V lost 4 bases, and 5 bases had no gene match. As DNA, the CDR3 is TGCGCCAGCAGTGTGACTAGCGGGACTAGCGAGCAGTACTTC. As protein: CASSVTSGTSEQYF.

The CDR3 sequence: CASSRGLDEKLFF. Written as DNA, the CDR3 is TGCGCCAGCAGTAGGGGCCTGGATGAAAAACTGTTTTTT. The chain links TRBV5-1 to TRBJ1-4, with D possibly TRBD1 on 5 matching bases. CDR1 and CDR2 from the germline V gene are SGHRS and YFSETQ. V was cut by 5 bases and J by 6 bases, with 11 bases left in between. The CDR3 consists of 13 residues.

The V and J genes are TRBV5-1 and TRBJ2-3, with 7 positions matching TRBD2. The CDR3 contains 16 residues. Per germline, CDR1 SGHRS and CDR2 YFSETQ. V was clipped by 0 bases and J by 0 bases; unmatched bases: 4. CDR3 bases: TGCGCCAGCAGCTTGGATGGTAGCGGGAGCACAGATACGCAGTATTTT. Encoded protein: CASSLDGSGSTDTQYF.

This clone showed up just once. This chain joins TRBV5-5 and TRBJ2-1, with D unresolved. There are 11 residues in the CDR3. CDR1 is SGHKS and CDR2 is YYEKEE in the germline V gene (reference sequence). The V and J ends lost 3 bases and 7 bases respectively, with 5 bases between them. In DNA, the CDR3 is TGTGCCAGCAGCTGGCGGAATGAGCAGTTCTTC. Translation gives CASSWRNEQFF.

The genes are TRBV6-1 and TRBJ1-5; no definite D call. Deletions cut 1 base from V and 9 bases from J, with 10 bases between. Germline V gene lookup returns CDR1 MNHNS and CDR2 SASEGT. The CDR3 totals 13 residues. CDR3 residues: CASSEDPYRPQHF. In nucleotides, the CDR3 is TGTGCCAGCAGTGAAGATCCCTATCGGCCCCAGCATTTT.

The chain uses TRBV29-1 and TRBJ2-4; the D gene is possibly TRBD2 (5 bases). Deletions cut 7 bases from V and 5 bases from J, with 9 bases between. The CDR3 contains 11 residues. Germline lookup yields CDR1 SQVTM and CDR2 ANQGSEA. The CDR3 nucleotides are TGCAGCGCGAGGACTGAAAACATTCAGTACTTC. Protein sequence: CSARTENIQYF.